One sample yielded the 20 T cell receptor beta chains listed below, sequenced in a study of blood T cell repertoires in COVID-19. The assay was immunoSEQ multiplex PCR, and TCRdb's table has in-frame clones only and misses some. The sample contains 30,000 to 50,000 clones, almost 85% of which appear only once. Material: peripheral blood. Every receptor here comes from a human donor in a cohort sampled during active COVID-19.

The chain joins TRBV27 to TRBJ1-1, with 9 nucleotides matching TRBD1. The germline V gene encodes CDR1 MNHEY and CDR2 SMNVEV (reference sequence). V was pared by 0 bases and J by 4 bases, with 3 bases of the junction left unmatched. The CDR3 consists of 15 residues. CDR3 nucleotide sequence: TGTGCCAGCAGTTTATCGACAGGGGGGATCACTGAAGCTTTCTTT. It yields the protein CASSLSTGGITEAFF.

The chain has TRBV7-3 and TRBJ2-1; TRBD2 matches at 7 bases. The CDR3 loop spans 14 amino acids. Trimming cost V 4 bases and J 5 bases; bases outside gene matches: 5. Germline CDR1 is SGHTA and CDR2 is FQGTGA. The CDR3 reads CASSSSGNNNEQFF. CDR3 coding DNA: TGTGCCAGCAGCTCCAGCGGGAATAACAATGAGCAGTTCTTC. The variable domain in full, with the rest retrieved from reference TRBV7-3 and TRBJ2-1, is GAGVSQTPSNKVTEKGKYVELRCDPISGHTALYWYRQSLGQGPEFLIYFQGTGAADDSGLPNDRFFAVRPEGSVSTLKIQRTERGDSAVYLCASSSSGNNNEQFFGPGTRLTVL.

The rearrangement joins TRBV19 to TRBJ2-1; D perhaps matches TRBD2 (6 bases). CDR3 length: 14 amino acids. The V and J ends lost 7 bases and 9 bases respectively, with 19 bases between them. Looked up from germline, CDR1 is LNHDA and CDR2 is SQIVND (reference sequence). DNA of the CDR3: TGTGCCAGTATGCGGGAATCGGGGTTCGGTGAGCAGTTCTTC. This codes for CASMRESGFGEQFF.

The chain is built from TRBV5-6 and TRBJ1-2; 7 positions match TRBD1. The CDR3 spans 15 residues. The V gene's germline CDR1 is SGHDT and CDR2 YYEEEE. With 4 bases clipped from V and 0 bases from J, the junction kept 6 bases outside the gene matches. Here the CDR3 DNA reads TGTGCCAGCAGCCGGGGACAGAACTCTAACTATGGCTACACCTTC. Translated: CASSRGQNSNYGYTF.

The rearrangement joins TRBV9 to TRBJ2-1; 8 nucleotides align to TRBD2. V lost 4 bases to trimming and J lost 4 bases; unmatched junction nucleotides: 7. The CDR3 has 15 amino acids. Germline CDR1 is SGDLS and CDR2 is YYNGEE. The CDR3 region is CASSPSGSGYNEQFF. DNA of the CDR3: TGTGCCAGCAGCCCAAGCGGGAGCGGGTACAATGAGCAGTTCTTC.

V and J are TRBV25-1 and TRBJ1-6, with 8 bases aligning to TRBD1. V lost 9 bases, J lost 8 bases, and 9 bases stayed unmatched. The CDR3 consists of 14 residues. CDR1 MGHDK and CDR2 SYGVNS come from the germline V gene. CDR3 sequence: CASAGGPFDSPLHF. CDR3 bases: TGTGCCAGTGCAGGGGGCCCCTTCGATTCACCCCTCCACTTT. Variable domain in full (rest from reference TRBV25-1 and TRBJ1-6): EADIYQTPRYLVIGTGKKITLECSQTMGHDKMYWYQQDPGMELHLIHYSYGVNSTEKGDLSSESTVSRIRTEHFPLTLESARPSHTSQYLCASAGGPFDSPLHFGNGTRLTVT.

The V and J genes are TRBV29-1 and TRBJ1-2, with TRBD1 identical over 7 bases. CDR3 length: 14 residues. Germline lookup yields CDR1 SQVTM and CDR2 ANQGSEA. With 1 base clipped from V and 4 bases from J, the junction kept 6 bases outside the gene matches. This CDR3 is CSVEGTGRRYGYTF. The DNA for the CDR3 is TGCAGCGTTGAAGGGACAGGCAGGCGCTATGGCTACACCTTC.

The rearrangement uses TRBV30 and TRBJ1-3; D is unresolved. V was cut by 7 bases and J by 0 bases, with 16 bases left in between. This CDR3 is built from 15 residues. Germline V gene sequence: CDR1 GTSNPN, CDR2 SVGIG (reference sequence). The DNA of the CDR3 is TGTGCCTCCCGGTCCAAAGCCGGCTCTGGAAACACCATATATTTT. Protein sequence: CASRSKAGSGNTIYF. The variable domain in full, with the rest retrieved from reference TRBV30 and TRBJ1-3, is SQTIHQWPATLVQPVGSPLSLECTVEGTSNPNLYWYRQAAGRGLQLLFYSVGIGQISSEVPQNLSASRPQDRQFILSSKKLLLSDSGFYLCASRSKAGSGNTIYFGEGSWLTVV.

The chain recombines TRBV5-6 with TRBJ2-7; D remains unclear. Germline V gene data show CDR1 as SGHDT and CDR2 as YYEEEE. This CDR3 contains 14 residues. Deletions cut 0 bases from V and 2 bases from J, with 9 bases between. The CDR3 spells CASSLELQAYEQYF. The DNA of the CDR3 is TGTGCCAGCAGCTTGGAGTTACAAGCCTACGAGCAGTACTTC.

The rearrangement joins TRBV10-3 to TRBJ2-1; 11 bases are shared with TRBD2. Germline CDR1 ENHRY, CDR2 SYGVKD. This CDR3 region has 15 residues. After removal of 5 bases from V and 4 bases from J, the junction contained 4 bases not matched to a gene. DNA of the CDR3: TGTGCCATCAGTTTTAGCGGGGGGGAGTACAATGAGCAGTTCTTC. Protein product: CAISFSGGEYNEQFF.

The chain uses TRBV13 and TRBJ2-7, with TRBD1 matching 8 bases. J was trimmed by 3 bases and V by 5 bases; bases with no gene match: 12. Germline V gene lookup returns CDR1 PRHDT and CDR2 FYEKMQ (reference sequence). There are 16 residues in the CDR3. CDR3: CASSAGRTGMIYEQYF. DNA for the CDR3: TGTGCCAGCAGCGCCGGACGGACAGGGATGATCTACGAGCAGTACTTC.

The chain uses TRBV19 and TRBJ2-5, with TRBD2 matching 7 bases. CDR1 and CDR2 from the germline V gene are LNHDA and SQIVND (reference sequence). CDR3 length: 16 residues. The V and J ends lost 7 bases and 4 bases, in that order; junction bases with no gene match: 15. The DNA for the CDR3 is TGTGCCAGTACTACCGGGAGCGGGATCGGGGGAGAGACCCAGTACTTC. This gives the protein CASTTGSGIGGETQYF.

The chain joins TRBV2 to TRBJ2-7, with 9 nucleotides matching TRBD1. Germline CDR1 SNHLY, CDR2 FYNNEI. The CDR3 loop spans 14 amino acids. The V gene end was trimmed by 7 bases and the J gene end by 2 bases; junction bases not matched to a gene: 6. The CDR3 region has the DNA TGTGCCAGCACCGATTACAGGGGGCCCTACGAGCAGTACTTC. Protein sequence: CASTDYRGPYEQYF.

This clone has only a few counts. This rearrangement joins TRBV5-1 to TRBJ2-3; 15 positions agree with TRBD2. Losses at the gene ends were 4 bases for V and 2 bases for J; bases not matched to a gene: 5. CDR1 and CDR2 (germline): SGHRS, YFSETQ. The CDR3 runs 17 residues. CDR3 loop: CASSPGTSGRFTDTQYF. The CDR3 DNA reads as TGCGCCAGCAGCCCCGGGACTAGCGGGAGGTTCACAGATACGCAGTATTTT.

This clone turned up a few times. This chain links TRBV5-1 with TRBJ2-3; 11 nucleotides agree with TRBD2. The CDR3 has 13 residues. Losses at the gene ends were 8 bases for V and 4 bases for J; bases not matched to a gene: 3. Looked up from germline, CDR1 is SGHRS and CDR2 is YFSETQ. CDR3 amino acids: CASSSGGPDTQYF. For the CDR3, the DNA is TGCGCCAGTTCTAGCGGGGGGCCAGATACGCAGTATTTT.

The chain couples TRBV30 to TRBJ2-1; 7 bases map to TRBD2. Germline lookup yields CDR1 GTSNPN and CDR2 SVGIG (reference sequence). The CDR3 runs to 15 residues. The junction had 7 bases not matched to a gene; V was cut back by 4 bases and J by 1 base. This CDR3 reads CAWNPPGGSYNEQFF. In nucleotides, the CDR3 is TGTGCCTGGAATCCTCCGGGGGGTTCCTACAATGAGCAGTTCTTC. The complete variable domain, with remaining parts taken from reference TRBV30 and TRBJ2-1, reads SQTIHQWPATLVQPVGSPLSLECTVEGTSNPNLYWYRQAAGRGLQLLFYSVGIGQISSEVPQNLSASRPQDRQFILSSKKLLLSDSGFYLCAWNPPGGSYNEQFFGPGTRLTVL.

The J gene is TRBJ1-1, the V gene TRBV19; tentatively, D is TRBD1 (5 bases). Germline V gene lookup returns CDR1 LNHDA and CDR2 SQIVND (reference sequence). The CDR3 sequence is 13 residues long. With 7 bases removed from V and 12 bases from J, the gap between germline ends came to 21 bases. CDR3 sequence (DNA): TGTGCCAGTAATACTCTGGGGCAAAAGATATCTTTCTTT. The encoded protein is CASNTLGQKISFF.

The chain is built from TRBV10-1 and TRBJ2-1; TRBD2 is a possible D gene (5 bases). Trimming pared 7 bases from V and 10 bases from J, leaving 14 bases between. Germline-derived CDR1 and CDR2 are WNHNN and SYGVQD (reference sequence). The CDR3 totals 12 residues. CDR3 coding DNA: TGCGCCAGCAACGCTGGACGGGGAGAGCAGTTCTTC. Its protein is CASNAGRGEQFF.

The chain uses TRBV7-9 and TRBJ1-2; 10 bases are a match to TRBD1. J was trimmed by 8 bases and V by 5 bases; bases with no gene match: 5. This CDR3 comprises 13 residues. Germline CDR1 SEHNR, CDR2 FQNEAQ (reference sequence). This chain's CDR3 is CASSRDRGGGYTF. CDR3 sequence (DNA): TGTGCCAGCAGCCGGGACAGGGGAGGCGGCTACACCTTC.

CDR3 in DNA: TGCGCCAGCAGCTCAAGACAGGGTAAGGAGGAGACCCAGTACTTC. Its translation: CASSSRQGKEETQYF. The V and J genes are TRBV5-1 and TRBJ2-5; 7 bases are shared with TRBD1. The CDR3 has 15 amino acids. The V gene's germline CDR1 is SGHRS and CDR2 YFSETQ. V lost 3 bases, J lost 5 bases, and 10 bases stayed unmatched.